This note documents a single T cell receptor beta chain sequence. What it binds is unknown. This specimen belongs to a study of shared clonotypes between healthy human individuals. Notes on the study in general: Non-shared clonotypes displayed generation probabilities falling below those of clonotypes present in all four donors.

Caucasian adults residing in Nashville, Tennessee made up all the donors. This CDR3 has 16 amino acids. With V trimmed by 6 bases and J by 3 bases, 11 bases remained unmatched. The germline V gene encodes CDR1 MNHNY and CDR2 SVGAGI (reference sequence). Profiled with immunoSEQ multiplex PCR; TCRdb holds only in-frame clones, not every one. This table has 1.4 million to 1.5 million clones, around 97% appearing once. This clonotype was sampled from a man under 40 in good health. Sequencing input: naive CD4+ T cells sorted from blood. The subset here: CD45RA+ positively selected. The chain links TRBV6-6 to TRBJ2-3, with 8 nucleotides matching TRBD2. CDR3 residues: CASSRGAGGWTDTQYF. The DNA of the CDR3 is TGTGCCAGCAGCCGGGGGGCGGGAGGATGGACAGATACGCAGTATTTT.